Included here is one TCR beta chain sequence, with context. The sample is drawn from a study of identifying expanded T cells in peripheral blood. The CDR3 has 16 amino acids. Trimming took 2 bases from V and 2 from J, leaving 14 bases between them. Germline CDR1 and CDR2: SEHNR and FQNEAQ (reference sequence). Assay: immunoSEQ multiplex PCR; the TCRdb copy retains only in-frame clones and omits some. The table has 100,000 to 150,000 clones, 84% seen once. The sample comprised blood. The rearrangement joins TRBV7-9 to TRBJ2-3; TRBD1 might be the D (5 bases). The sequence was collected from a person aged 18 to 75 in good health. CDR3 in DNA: TGTGCCAGCAGCTTATGGTCGGGCAGGGTCACAGATACGCAGTATTTT. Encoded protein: CASSLWSGRVTDTQYF.